A selection of T cell receptor beta chains follows, all from one sample in a study of T cell responses to AZD1222 COVID-19 vaccine. Using immunoSEQ multiplex PCR, the repertoire was profiled, and TCRdb retains in-frame clones only, with some absent. Of about 140,000 clones listed, approximately 90% are singletons. The source material was peripheral blood, sampled 28 days after the second AZD1222 dose. The origin of the receptors is an adult who received the AZD1222 COVID-19 vaccine. Each CDR3 is given with its conserved first and last residue. D genes are given only for firm matches. Expanded clones get a size class; other rows say once, few or many, or leave the size out.

cdr3_length: 14; v_call: TRBV19; d_call: TRBD1; j_call: TRBJ1-4; clone_size: -; cdr3_nt: TGTGCCACCTCGCGCGGGGGACAGGGGGAAAAACTGTTTTTT; cdr3_aa: CATSRGGQGEKLFF
cdr3_length: 17; v_call: TRBV4-1; d_call: TRBD2; j_call: TRBJ2-3; clone_size: once; cdr3_nt: TGCGCCAGCAGCCAAGATCCAACTAGCGGGAGCTTGGATACGCAGTATTTT; cdr3_aa: CASSQDPTSGSLDTQYF
cdr3_length: 13; v_call: TRBV19; d_call: -; j_call: TRBJ2-7; clone_size: -; cdr3_nt: TGTGCCAGTAGTATAAGGGCAACTTACGAGCAGTACTTC; cdr3_aa: CASSIRATYEQYF
cdr3_length: 13; v_call: TRBV7-2; d_call: -; j_call: TRBJ1-1; clone_size: -; cdr3_nt: TGTGCCAGCCTGAAGGGGCCACACACTGAAGCTTTCTTT; cdr3_aa: CASLKGPHTEAFF
cdr3_length: 13; v_call: TRBV7-2; d_call: -; j_call: TRBJ2-7; clone_size: -; cdr3_nt: TGTGCCAGCAGCCGTAGTCGTAGTCTGGGGCAGTACTTC; cdr3_aa: CASSRSRSLGQYF
cdr3_length: 15; v_call: TRBV15; d_call: -; j_call: TRBJ2-7; clone_size: -; cdr3_nt: TGTGCCACCAGCAGAGTCGGGGGGCTTCCCTACGAGCAGTACTTC; cdr3_aa: CATSRVGGLPYEQYF
cdr3_length: 15; v_call: TRBV19; d_call: TRBD1; j_call: TRBJ1-5; clone_size: -; cdr3_nt: TGTGCCAGTAGTACATACGGACAGGGGTACCAGCCCCAGCATTTT; cdr3_aa: CASSTYGQGYQPQHF
cdr3_length: 16; v_call: TRBV9; d_call: TRBD2; j_call: TRBJ2-3; clone_size: -; cdr3_nt: TGTGCCAGCAGCCCGGGACTAGCGGGAAACACAGATACGCAGTATTTT; cdr3_aa: CASSPGLAGNTDTQYF
cdr3_length: 15; v_call: TRBV27; d_call: TRBD1; j_call: TRBJ2-7; clone_size: -; cdr3_nt: TGTGCCAGCAGTCGGGACAGGGGAGCAGCCTACGAGCAGTACTTC; cdr3_aa: CASSRDRGAAYEQYF
cdr3_length: 13; v_call: TRBV12-3/TRBV12-4; d_call: -; j_call: TRBJ1-3; clone_size: -; cdr3_nt: TGTGCCAGCAGGAAGAGTGGAGGAAACACCATATATTTT; cdr3_aa: CASRKSGGNTIYF
cdr3_length: 14; v_call: TRBV4-3; d_call: -; j_call: TRBJ2-3; clone_size: -; cdr3_nt: TGCGCCAGCAGCCAAGACACAGGGACAGATACGCAGTATTTT; cdr3_aa: CASSQDTGTDTQYF
cdr3_length: 12; v_call: TRBV2; d_call: TRBD1; j_call: TRBJ1-2; clone_size: -; cdr3_nt: TGTGCCAACAGGGGGGATATGTATGGCTACACCTTC; cdr3_aa: CANRGDMYGYTF
cdr3_length: 15; v_call: TRBV3-1/TRBV3-2; d_call: -; j_call: TRBJ2-5; clone_size: -; cdr3_nt: TGTGCCAGCAGCCAAGGGTTTATGGGTGGAGAGACCCAGTACTTC; cdr3_aa: CASSQGFMGGETQYF
cdr3_length: 15; v_call: TRBV9; d_call: TRBD2; j_call: TRBJ2-7; clone_size: -; cdr3_nt: TGTGCCAGCAGCGTAGCTGGCGGGGGGCCGTACGAGCAGTACTTC; cdr3_aa: CASSVAGGGPYEQYF
cdr3_length: 13; v_call: TRBV7-9; d_call: -; j_call: TRBJ2-5; clone_size: -; cdr3_nt: TGTGCCAGCAGCTTAGGGTTTAGGGAGACCCAGTACTTC; cdr3_aa: CASSLGFRETQYF
cdr3_length: 13; v_call: TRBV28; d_call: -; j_call: TRBJ1-5; clone_size: -; cdr3_nt: TGTGCCAGCAAGCCTGATAGCAATCAGCCCCAGCATTTT; cdr3_aa: CASKPDSNQPQHF
cdr3_length: 14; v_call: TRBV29-1; d_call: TRBD1; j_call: TRBJ2-3; clone_size: -; cdr3_nt: TGCAGCGTTGACGGGACAGGGTACACAGATACGCAGTATTTT; cdr3_aa: CSVDGTGYTDTQYF
cdr3_length: 16; v_call: TRBV5-4; d_call: TRBD1; j_call: TRBJ2-7; clone_size: -; cdr3_nt: TGTGCCAGCAGCTTGCCATCCGGGACAGGGGGGGCCGAGCAGTACTTC; cdr3_aa: CASSLPSGTGGAEQYF
cdr3_length: 16; v_call: TRBV7-9; d_call: -; j_call: TRBJ2-7; clone_size: few; cdr3_nt: TGTGCCAGCAGCTTCTCCCAGGGGTTAAGCTCCTACGAGCAGTACTTC; cdr3_aa: CASSFSQGLSSYEQYF
cdr3_length: 15; v_call: TRBV11-2; d_call: TRBD1; j_call: TRBJ2-1; clone_size: -; cdr3_nt: TGTGCCAGCAGCTTAGTGGGACAGGGGGTTAATGAGCAGTTCTTC; cdr3_aa: CASSLVGQGVNEQFF
cdr3_length: 15; v_call: TRBV23-1; d_call: -; j_call: TRBJ1-2; clone_size: -; cdr3_nt: TGCGCCAGCAGTCAATCTGGGCGTACTTTCGGTGGCTACACCTTC; cdr3_aa: CASSQSGRTFGGYTF
cdr3_length: 15; v_call: TRBV7-7; d_call: TRBD2; j_call: TRBJ2-3; clone_size: -; cdr3_nt: TGTGCTAGCAGCCTCCAGCCGGGGGGTGCAGATACGCAGTATTTT; cdr3_aa: CASSLQPGGADTQYF
cdr3_length: 14; v_call: TRBV18; d_call: TRBD1; j_call: TRBJ1-1; clone_size: -; cdr3_nt: TGTGCCAGCTCAGCGACAGGGAGGGACACTGAAGCTTTCTTT; cdr3_aa: CASSATGRDTEAFF
cdr3_length: 13; v_call: TRBV6-5; d_call: -; j_call: TRBJ2-7; clone_size: -; cdr3_nt: TGTGCCAGCAGCACCGGGGGTGGGCTCGAGCAGTACTTC; cdr3_aa: CASSTGGGLEQYF
cdr3_length: 13; v_call: TRBV2; d_call: TRBD1; j_call: TRBJ2-7; clone_size: -; cdr3_nt: TGTGCCAGCAGCCGGGACAGGGGTTCCGAGCAGTACTTC; cdr3_aa: CASSRDRGSEQYF
cdr3_length: 12; v_call: TRBV12-3/TRBV12-4; d_call: -; j_call: TRBJ2-5; clone_size: once; cdr3_nt: TGTGCCAGCAGTTCAGGCGGAGAGACCCAGTACTTC; cdr3_aa: CASSSGGETQYF
cdr3_length: 16; v_call: TRBV2; d_call: TRBD2; j_call: TRBJ2-7; clone_size: -; cdr3_nt: TGTGCCAGCACCGCTCAGGGGACTAGCGCCTCCTACGAGCAGTACTTC; cdr3_aa: CASTAQGTSASYEQYF
cdr3_length: 13; v_call: TRBV15; d_call: -; j_call: TRBJ1-6; clone_size: -; cdr3_nt: TGTGCCACCAGCTCAGATTATAATTCACCCCTCCACTTT; cdr3_aa: CATSSDYNSPLHF
cdr3_length: 13; v_call: TRBV28; d_call: TRBD1; j_call: TRBJ2-1; clone_size: -; cdr3_nt: TGTGCCAGCAGTACAGGGGCCTACAATGAGCAGTTCTTC; cdr3_aa: CASSTGAYNEQFF
cdr3_length: 16; v_call: TRBV27; d_call: -; j_call: TRBJ1-5; clone_size: -; cdr3_nt: TGTGCCAGCAGTTTATTCGGGTTACCTAGCAATCAGCCCCAGCATTTT; cdr3_aa: CASSLFGLPSNQPQHF
cdr3_length: 14; v_call: TRBV5-1; d_call: TRBD1; j_call: TRBJ2-7; clone_size: -; cdr3_nt: TGCGCCAGCAGCTTCGGGGACAGGGGTAGCGAGCAGTACTTC; cdr3_aa: CASSFGDRGSEQYF
cdr3_length: 11; v_call: TRBV28; d_call: -; j_call: TRBJ2-7; clone_size: -; cdr3_nt: TGTGCCAGCAGTTCTACAGAAGAGCAGTACTTC; cdr3_aa: CASSSTEEQYF